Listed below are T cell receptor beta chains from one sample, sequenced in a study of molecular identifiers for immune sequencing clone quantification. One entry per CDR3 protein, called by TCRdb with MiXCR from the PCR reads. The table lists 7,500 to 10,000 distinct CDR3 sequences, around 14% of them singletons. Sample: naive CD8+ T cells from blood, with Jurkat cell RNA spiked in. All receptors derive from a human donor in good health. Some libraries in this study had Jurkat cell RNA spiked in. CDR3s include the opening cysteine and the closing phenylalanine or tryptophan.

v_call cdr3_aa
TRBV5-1 CASSLSGHDSGNTIYF
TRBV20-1 CSAQGADSQYF
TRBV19 CASSMGQVSGQPQHF
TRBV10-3 CAISESRYEQYF
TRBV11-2 CASTRDSSTDTQYF
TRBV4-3 CASSQDIAGSGNEKLFF
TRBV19 CASSRFEGVIIGEQFF
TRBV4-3 CASSQDLPGSYEQYF
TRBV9 CASSNLMGGLEQFF
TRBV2 CASSQQGSGYEQYF
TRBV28 CARSRRTSGTYNEQFF
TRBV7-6 CASSLGATGTYEQYF
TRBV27 CASSLTSGATYNEQFF